This T cell receptor (beta chain) was identified during a study of cytomegalovirus exposure and HLA in healthy donors. Study-level findings and limits: TCR beta chains numbering 164 were designated cytomegalovirus-associated. TCR sequences were mostly rare, though some public TCRs occurred in many donors.

This clone has only one observation. The antigen is undetermined. TCRdb's table, derived via immunoSEQ multiplex PCR, lists solely in-frame clones and lacks some. The profile shows some 150,000 clones, about nine tenths of them singletons. The sample consisted of PBMCs. This sequence originates from a woman aged 25 to 45 in good health and CMV-seropositive.

For the CDR3, the DNA is TGTGCCAGCAGCCCCGGCGGGACAGGGGCCAATGAGCAGTTCTTC. It codes for CASSPGGTGANEQFF. This chain joins TRBV27 and TRBJ2-1, with 10 bases fitting TRBD1. Germline CDR1 MNHEY, CDR2 SMNVEV (reference sequence). The CDR3 runs 15 residues. V lost 6 bases and J lost 6; bases outside the gene matches: 8.